The 30 T cell receptor beta chains in this list originate from one sample, sequenced in a study of blood T cell repertoires in COVID-19. Measured with immunoSEQ multiplex PCR; TCRdb has only the in-frame clones, and not every one. The table lists some 270,000 clones, 75% to 90% of them singletons. The specimen was peripheral blood. Receptors originate from a man between 25 and 39 years old with acute or convalescent COVID-19.

J is TRBJ2-3 and V is TRBV7-2; D is uncertain. Trimming pared 3 bases from V and 2 bases from J, leaving 9 bases between. Germline assignment: CDR1 SGHTA and CDR2 FQGNSA. CDR3 length equals 14 residues. The CDR3 DNA sequence: TGTGCCAGCAGCTTCTCCCCTCCCACAGATACGCAGTATTTT. This encodes CASSFSPPTDTQYF.

The V gene is TRBV9, the J gene TRBJ1-6, with TRBD1 matching over 9 bases. The CDR3 extends over 16 amino acids. Per germline, CDR1 SGDLS and CDR2 YYNGEE. V lost 4 bases, J lost 8 bases, and 10 bases stayed unmatched. The CDR3 sequence: CASSTYRGQGDSPLHF. CDR3 in DNA: TGTGCCAGCAGCACCTACAGGGGGCAAGGGGATTCACCCCTCCACTTT.

The chain employs TRBV28 and TRBJ1-5; D not certain. Germline V gene sequence: CDR1 MDHEN, CDR2 SYDVKM. Between the trimmed V and J ends, which lost 5 bases and 4 bases, there was a span of 18 bases. The CDR3 sequence is 16 residues long. The CDR3 protein is CASSTGIQASNQPQHF. The CDR3 DNA sequence: TGTGCCAGCAGTACCGGGATCCAAGCTTCTAATCAGCCCCAGCATTTT.

The chain uses TRBV5-1 and TRBJ1-1; 9 positions agree with TRBD1. The CDR3 runs to 15 residues. V dropped 0 bases and J dropped 2; count of bases not matched to a gene: 2. Germline V gives CDR1 SGHRS, CDR2 YFSETQ. In nucleotides, the CDR3 is TGCGCCAGCAGCTTGGGGGACAGGGATAACACTGAAGCTTTCTTT. It is translated as CASSLGDRDNTEAFF. Variable domain in full (rest from reference TRBV5-1 and TRBJ1-1): KAGVTQTPRYLIKTRGQQVTLSCSPISGHRSVSWYQQTPGQGLQFLFEYFSETQRNKGNFPGRFSGRQFSNSRSEMNVSTLELGDSALYLCASSLGDRDNTEAFFGQGTRLTVV.

The gene calls are TRBV29-1 and TRBJ1-4; no firm D call. Per the germline V gene, CDR1 is SQVTM and CDR2 is ANQGSEA. The ends were cut back, 6 bases at V and 8 bases at J, with 13 bases in the middle. This CDR3 spans 12 amino acids. CDR3 amino acids: CSVRVVGEKLFF. In DNA form, the CDR3 reads TGCAGCGTCCGGGTTGTTGGGGAAAAACTGTTTTTT.

The CDR3 DNA reads as TGTGCCAGCACCCGGGGACAGCCCACAGATACGCAGTATTTT. Protein: CASTRGQPTDTQYF. The chain is built from TRBV7-9 and TRBJ2-3, with 7 bases matching TRBD1. This CDR3 is 14 amino acids long. Losses at the gene ends were 7 bases for V and 2 bases for J; bases not matched to a gene: 6. Germline CDR1 is SEHNR and CDR2 is FQNEAQ (reference sequence).

V and J are TRBV18 and TRBJ1-2; D may be TRBD1 (5 bases). This CDR3 has 14 amino acids. The V end lost 3 bases, the J end lost 12 bases, and 20 bases lay between the germline ends. Germline assignment: CDR1 KGHSH and CDR2 LQKENI. The DNA for the CDR3 is TGTGCCAGCTCACCGAGCACAGGTTCTCCCCCTGACACCTTC. It is translated as CASSPSTGSPPDTF.

The chain is built from TRBV9 and TRBJ1-1; D gene ambiguous. From germline, CDR1 is SGDLS and CDR2 YYNGEE. There are 13 residues in the CDR3. Trimming pared 0 bases from V and 3 bases from J, leaving 6 bases between. The DNA of the CDR3 is TGTGCCAGCAGCGTAGACGGGTACACTGAAGCTTTCTTT. Translated: CASSVDGYTEAFF.

This sequence joins TRBV20-1 and TRBJ2-7; D ambiguous. Germline V gives CDR1 DFQATT, CDR2 SNEGSKA (reference sequence). The CDR3 consists of 11 residues. V was cut by 0 bases and J by 4 bases, with 4 bases left in between. The CDR3 DNA follows: TGCAGTGCTAGAGATCTATACGAGCAGTACTTC. Translation: CSARDLYEQYF.

This rearrangement joins TRBV5-5 to TRBJ2-7; 9 bases agree with TRBD1. Germline values: CDR1 SGHKS, CDR2 YYEKEE (reference sequence). The J segment lost 3 bases and the V segment lost 2 bases, leaving 3 bases of the junction unmatched. The CDR3 loop spans 14 amino acids. CDR3 in amino acids: CASSFGTGNYEQYF. CDR3 DNA sequence: TGTGCCAGCAGCTTCGGGACAGGGAACTACGAGCAGTACTTC.

V and J are TRBV5-1 and TRBJ1-2; D is possibly TRBD1 (5 bases). Trimming cost V 5 bases and J 3 bases, with 14 bases left between them. The CDR3 extends over 14 amino acids. CDR1 SGHRS and CDR2 YFSETQ come from the germline V gene. The CDR3 nucleotides read TGCGCCAGCAGGTTCGGGGGGATAGACTATGGCTACACCTTC. Amino acid sequence: CASRFGGIDYGYTF.

This chain connects TRBV7-6 to TRBJ2-2; no definite D call. The CDR3 totals 15 residues. CDR1 and CDR2 (germline): SGHVS, FNYEAQ. V lost 2 bases, J lost 4 bases, and 11 bases lay in between. The CDR3 sequence is CASSLRVTSTGELFF. The CDR3 DNA sequence: TGTGCCAGCAGCTTACGCGTGACTTCCACCGGGGAGCTGTTTTTT.

This chain joins TRBV2 and TRBJ1-6; 9 nucleotides align to TRBD1. CDR1 SNHLY and CDR2 FYNNEI come from the germline V gene. Trimming removed 6 bases from V and 9 bases from J; junction bases left unmatched: 12. The CDR3 consists of 16 residues. In DNA form, the CDR3 reads TGTGCCAGCAGCGCGTCCGGGACAGGGTTTTTTTCACCCCTCCACTTT. Its translation is CASSASGTGFFSPLHF.

The J gene is TRBJ1-6, the V gene TRBV27; D call uncertain. This CDR3 region has 14 residues. V was shortened by 6 bases and J by 8 bases, with 14 bases between the two germline ends. Germline V lookup: CDR1 MNHEY, CDR2 SMNVEV (reference sequence). The chain's CDR3 is CASRGSSWDSPLHF. The CDR3 DNA follows: TGTGCCAGCAGAGGGAGTTCATGGGATTCACCCCTCCACTTT.

This clone was found a few times. The V call is TRBV9, the J call TRBJ2-7, with 10 bases that match TRBD1. The CDR3 extends over 14 amino acids. V lost 0 bases, J lost 7 bases, and 4 bases stayed unmatched. Per the germline V gene, CDR1 is SGDLS and CDR2 is YYNGEE. The CDR3 here is CASSVGQGAGEQYF. CDR3 DNA sequence: TGTGCCAGCAGCGTAGGACAGGGGGCTGGAGAGCAGTACTTC.

The gene calls are TRBV5-1 and TRBJ1-1, with unresolved D. The CDR3 is 15 amino acids. Germline lookup yields CDR1 SGHRS and CDR2 YFSETQ. V was clipped by 1 base and J by 1 base, with 11 bases between them. In DNA form, the CDR3 reads TGCGCCAGCAGCTTGAACGGGGATCGGAACACTGAAGCTTTCTTT. This translates into CASSLNGDRNTEAFF.

This clone has a single count. CDR3 coding DNA: TGTGCCAGCAGCTCCCGGAACACCGGGGAGCTGTTTTTT. Translated, it gives CASSSRNTGELFF. This chain connects TRBV11-3 to TRBJ2-2, with D unresolved. V lost 4 bases and J 1 base, leaving 4 bases between the germline ends. The CDR3 length is 13 residues. Germline V CDR1 and CDR2: SGHNT, YENEEA.

This clone was seen a few times. V usage is TRBV4-1 and J usage is TRBJ1-2; a weak D match, TRBD1 (6 bases). V was pared by 3 bases and J by 0 bases, with 11 bases between. This CDR3 is 15 amino acids long. From germline, CDR1 is MGHRA and CDR2 YSYEKL. CDR3 protein: CASSHPGQSNYGYTF. DNA of the CDR3: TGCGCCAGCAGCCATCCCGGACAGTCTAACTATGGCTACACCTTC.

The chain employs TRBV6-5 and TRBJ2-7, with D hard to call. The CDR3 totals 12 residues. CDR1 and CDR2 from the germline V gene are MNHEY and SVGAGI. V was clipped by 2 bases and J by 5 bases, with 7 bases between them. CDR3 DNA sequence: TGTGCCAGCAGTTACGAGAACCACGAGCAGTACTTC. Amino acids: CASSYENHEQYF.

There are a few counts of this clone. The rearrangement uses TRBV28 and TRBJ1-6, with D tentatively TRBD1 (5 bases). CDR3 length: 19 amino acids. Per germline, CDR1 MDHEN and CDR2 SYDVKM. Trimming removed 5 bases from V and 0 bases from J, with 20 bases in between. The CDR3 DNA reads as TGTGCCAGCAGTCCCAGGAAGCGGGGCTCTAGCTCCTATAATTCACCCCTCCACTTT. This codes for CASSPRKRGSSSYNSPLHF. The full variable domain, completed using reference TRBV28 and TRBJ1-6, is DVKVTQSSRYLVKRTGEKVFLECVQDMDHENMFWYRQDPGLGLRLIYFSYDVKMKEKGDIPEGYSVSREKKERFSLILESASTNQTSMYLCASSPRKRGSSSYNSPLHFGNGTRLTVT.

The gene calls are TRBV6-5 and TRBJ1-2; 11 bases are a match to TRBD1. The CDR3 loop spans 15 amino acids. The V gene's germline CDR1 is MNHEY and CDR2 SVGAGI. The V gene end was trimmed by 6 bases and the J gene end by 3 bases; junction bases not matched to a gene: 6. DNA for the CDR3: TGTGCCAGCAGGAACCGGGACAGGGGGGACTATGGCTACACCTTC. Protein product: CASRNRDRGDYGYTF.

The rearrangement links TRBV30 to TRBJ2-7; D might be TRBD1 (5 bases). V was pared by 5 bases and J by 3 bases, with 14 bases between. CDR3 size: 13 residues. The germline V gene has CDR1 GTSNPN and CDR2 SVGIG (reference sequence). The CDR3 DNA is TGTGCCTGGGGGGCCAGGGCGGTCTACGAGCAGTACTTC. It codes for CAWGARAVYEQYF.

The chain links TRBV7-9 to TRBJ2-2, with D perhaps TRBD1 (5 bases). The CDR3 is made up of 14 amino acids. Germline V CDR1 and CDR2: SEHNR, FQNEAQ (reference sequence). V lost 5 bases and J 3 bases, leaving 10 bases between the germline ends. The CDR3 spells CASSPRDYTGELFF. The CDR3 DNA follows: TGTGCCAGCAGCCCCAGGGATTACACCGGGGAGCTGTTTTTT.

This sequence joins TRBV19 and TRBJ1-3; TRBD1 is a possible D gene (6 bases). CDR3 length: 15 amino acids. CDR1 and CDR2 from the germline V gene are LNHDA and SQIVND (reference sequence). Between the trimmed V and J ends, which lost 4 bases and 0 bases, there was a span of 10 bases. This chain's CDR3 is CASSTDRSSGNTIYF. Here the CDR3 DNA reads TGTGCCAGTAGTACTGACAGGTCCTCTGGAAACACCATATATTTT.

This clone showed up just once. The sample carries other DNA sequences with the same CDR3. This chain links TRBV12-3 or TRBV12-4 with TRBJ1-5; D is perhaps TRBD1 (6 bases). The V end was cut by 5 bases, the J end by 6 bases, with 11 bases between. The CDR3 covers 13 residues. CDR3 in amino acids: CASSHTGSQPQHF. The CDR3 nucleotides are TGTGCCAGCAGTCATACAGGGTCTCAGCCCCAGCATTTT.

V and J are TRBV7-9 and TRBJ1-3, with D possibly matching TRBD1 (6 bases). Deletions cut 1 base from V and 4 bases from J, with 20 bases between. Germline V gives CDR1 SEHNR, CDR2 FQNEAQ (reference sequence). This CDR3 region has 18 residues. The CDR3 coding sequence is TGTGCCAGCAGCTTAGGGACAGCTACACAGAGGTTGGGAAACACCATATATTTT. This encodes CASSLGTATQRLGNTIYF.

The CDR3 DNA reads TGCAGCGTTAGGGGCTATGGCTACACCTTC. Amino acid sequence: CSVRGYGYTF. This chain uses TRBV29-1 with TRBJ1-2; tentative D call: TRBD1 (5 bases). Germline V gene sequence: CDR1 SQVTM, CDR2 ANQGSEA. This CDR3 comprises 10 residues. The ends were cut back, 5 bases at V and 4 bases at J, with 5 bases in the middle.

V usage is TRBV9 and J usage is TRBJ1-3, with TRBD1 identical over 10 bases. V gave up 4 bases and J gave up 5 bases; unmatched junction bases: 9. CDR1 SGDLS and CDR2 YYNGEE come from the germline V gene. The CDR3 runs to 16 residues. DNA for the CDR3: TGTGCCAGCAGCAGAGGCCTTGACAGGGGGCGAAACACCATATATTTT. Amino acid sequence: CASSRGLDRGRNTIYF.

V gene TRBV5-1 combines with J gene TRBJ2-2; tentatively, D is TRBD2 (5 bases). This CDR3 is 14 amino acids long. CDR1 and CDR2 from the germline V gene are SGHRS and YFSETQ. Trimming shortened V by 5 bases and J by 1 base, and 9 bases separated the two germline ends. The CDR3 is CASRIAMNTGELFF. DNA of the CDR3: TGCGCCAGCAGGATAGCGATGAACACCGGGGAGCTGTTTTTT.

This clone was counted between two and nine times. This chain uses TRBV30 with TRBJ1-6; D remains ambiguous. The V gene lost 2 bases and the J gene lost 9 bases, with 11 bases spanning the gap. Germline assignment: CDR1 GTSNPN and CDR2 SVGIG (reference sequence). The CDR3 runs 13 residues. Here the CDR3 reads CAWSFPTGSPLHF. The CDR3 bases are TGTGCCTGGAGTTTTCCGACGGGTTCACCCCTCCACTTT.